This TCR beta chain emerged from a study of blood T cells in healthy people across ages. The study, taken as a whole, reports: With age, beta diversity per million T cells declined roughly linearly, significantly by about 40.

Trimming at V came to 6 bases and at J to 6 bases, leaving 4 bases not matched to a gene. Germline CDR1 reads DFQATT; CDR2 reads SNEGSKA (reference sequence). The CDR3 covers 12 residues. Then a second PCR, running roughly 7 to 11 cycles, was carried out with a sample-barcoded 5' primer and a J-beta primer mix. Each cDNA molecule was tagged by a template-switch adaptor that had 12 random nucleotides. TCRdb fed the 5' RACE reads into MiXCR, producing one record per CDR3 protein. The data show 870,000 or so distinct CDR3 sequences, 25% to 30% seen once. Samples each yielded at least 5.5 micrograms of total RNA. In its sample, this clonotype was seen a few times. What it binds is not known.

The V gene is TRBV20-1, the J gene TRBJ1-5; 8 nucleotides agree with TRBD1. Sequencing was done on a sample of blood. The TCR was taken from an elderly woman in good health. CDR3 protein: CSAGTGTQPQHF. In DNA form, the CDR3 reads TGCAGTGCCGGGACAGGAACTCAGCCCCAGCATTTT.